This T cell receptor (beta chain) was sequenced during a study of identical twins (dated by TCRdb to the mid-2010s). For the wider study: TCR alpha and beta repertoires from monozygotic twins, unrelated adults of various ages and cord blood were deep-sequenced to test whether fetal clonotypes persist. Replicate twin experiments were performed at different times using different library preparation protocols to rule out contamination.

All donors were healthy Caucasians. The twin cohort comprised three pairs of female monozygotic twins, all aged roughly 18 to 29 years. Peripheral blood mononuclear cells were used as the source from which RNA for TCR libraries was isolated. This clonotype has only a few counts. Its antigen target is currently unknown. No much larger clone exists at a distance of one base, and base qualities are not known. The full study reports these points: Fewer insertions were carried by abundant cord blood beta clonotypes, a similar but weaker trend appeared in young adult naive repertoires, and no such trend appeared in memory repertoires. Out-of-frame TCR alpha sequences shared between twins showed an excess of low generation-probability sequences compared with coincidental sharing between unrelated individuals. In beta out-of-frame sequences, excess twin sharing was weaker, because having fewer shared sequences lowered the signal-to-noise ratio. Invariant T cells such as MAIT and iNKT could partly confound zero-insertion analyses, though diverse VJ usage argued against this for most clonotypes. In monozygotic twins, recombination models systematically underestimated out-of-frame TCR alpha sharing, but the models matched the sharing seen between unrelated individuals. Because the same donors could not be followed over many years, the conclusions relied on cross-sectional statistical analysis.

Library construction relied on 5' RACE. Instrument used: Illumina HiSeq 2000. Template switching added a universal primer binding site, and the final cDNA carried a unique molecular identifier that allowed TCR cDNA molecules to be counted accurately. First-strand cDNA for TCR alpha and beta chains was synthesized from specific primers in the conserved constant-segment region. To control for contamination, each cDNA library was double barcoded with a SMART-Mk sample barcode plus Illumina barcodes. TruSeq adapter sequences and Illumina sample barcodes were added in two successive PCR steps. The TCR alpha and beta cDNA libraries were sequenced on the Illumina HiSeq platform using custom primers. On the study's bioinformatics: MiGEC processed the raw reads to extract unique molecular identifiers, while MiXCR was used to determine the CDR3 positions. For each individual, recombination models were inferred using an EM algorithm with the repgenHMM and IGoR tools. Shared clonotype analysis was performed with the tcR package in R, normalizing sharing by the product of cloneset sizes. To study raw recombination without the effects of thymic and clonal selection, out-of-frame nonproductive sequences were analyzed. The raw public data were reprocessed by TCRdb itself: fastp quality trimming at Q25, MiXCR clonotype calling, in-frame beta chains only. Identical CDR3 protein sequences are pooled into one entry, listed with their most common genes and DNA. The V and J calls follow TCRdb's processing rather than the paper's. The sample data list some 730,000 distinct CDR3 sequences, and 18% of these were observed just once. Over 10% of the sample is in the top ten clones.

Counted from cysteine to phenylalanine, this CDR3 has 14 amino acids. This entry keeps only the CDR3 DNA: 42 bases, framed from base 1. The germline V end is reduced by 5 bases and the J end by 2 bases; junction bases left unmatched: 5. The CDR1 and CDR2 encoded by the germline V gene (reference sequence) are SEHNR and FQNEAQ. The data were also submitted as part of a second study, on T cells expressing NK-cell markers. Per the second study: Under 10 donors provided sorted CD3+CD56+NKG2C+, CD3+CD56+NKG2C- and CD3+CD56-NKG2C+ T-cell subsets, whose TCR beta-chain repertoires were profiled. Among the eight sequenced donors, seven were HCMV-seropositive and one was HCMV-seronegative. To restrict sorting to alphabetaTCR-expressing T cells, an anti-gammadeltaTCR antibody was added in several experiments. In about 6 donors, the dominant CD3+CD56+NKG2C+ clonotypes were found to rank among the top 10 CD8+ clonotypes and to make up roughly 1.0-7.0% of CD8+ T cells. Those dominant clonotypes were again the most abundant among CD3+CD56-NKG2C+ cells in four donors, at 28.3-60.1%. It remained unclear whether the expanded NKG2C-expressing T cell clones were specific for HCMV antigens. Randomly selected healthy volunteers, three men and five women, were used as the eight sequenced donors. HCMV-specific IgG was detected in serum with a commercial ELISA kit to determine HCMV serostatus. Bulk peripheral blood T-cell repertoires were additionally sequenced from unsorted PBMC for several donors. MIGEC handled demultiplexing of the reads and grouping by UMI, while MiTCR was used to assemble and quantify clonotypes. To exclude erroneous sequences, any TCR cDNA sequence not supported by at least two reads was discarded. The tcR package was used for downstream repertoire analysis, and clonotypes were matched across fractions by CDR3 nucleotide sequence plus V segment. VDJmatch was used to annotate antigen specificity against VDJdb, with one amino acid substitution allowed in CDR3.

Recombination linked TRBV7-9 to TRBJ1-2; the central 7 bases match TRBD1. The sequencing sample was made of PBMCs. This clonotype originated in a young woman in good health. The DNA reads TGTGCCAGCAGCCGACAGGGCGGCAACTATGGCTACACCTTC. Its coded protein is CASSRQGGNYGYTF.